The 22 T cell receptor beta chains below were found in one sample sequenced in a study of blood T cell repertoires in COVID-19. Method: immunoSEQ multiplex PCR; TCRdb's copy keeps in-frame clones and lacks some. The sample has 300,000 to 350,000 clones, 88% seen once. Sequencing used PBMCs or T cells enriched from blood (not recorded which). All receptors derive from a young woman who had been exposed to COVID-19.

This clone occurred once. This chain uses TRBV27 with TRBJ1-4; D is unclear. V was pared by 1 base and J by 8 bases, with 8 bases between. Germline CDR1 is MNHEY and CDR2 is SMNVEV (reference sequence). This CDR3 is 13 amino acids long. In DNA, the CDR3 is TGTGCCAGCAGTTTATACGCGAACGAAAAACTGTTTTTT. Its translation: CASSLYANEKLFF.

The V gene is TRBV3-1 (or the pseudogene TRBV3-2), the J gene TRBJ1-2; possible D gene TRBD1, 6 bases. This CDR3 spans 16 amino acids. The V gene's germline CDR1 is LGHDT and CDR2 YNNKEL (reference sequence). V was trimmed by 0 bases and J by 4 bases, leaving 15 bases between them. CDR3 sequence (DNA): TGTGCCAGCAGCCAAGACCCGCAGGGGTGGGCCTATGGCTACACCTTC. Protein sequence: CASSQDPQGWAYGYTF.

This sequence joins TRBV3-1 (or the pseudogene TRBV3-2) and TRBJ2-1; the match to TRBD2 covers 11 bases. The CDR3 totals 16 residues. CDR1 LGHDT and CDR2 YNNKEL come from the germline V gene (reference sequence). V lost 4 bases and J lost 9; bases outside the gene matches: 11. The CDR3 region is CASSPTLAGVQFEQFF. Here the CDR3 DNA reads TGTGCCAGCAGCCCCACACTAGCGGGAGTACAGTTTGAGCAGTTCTTC.

CDR3 nucleotide sequence: TGTGCCAGCAGGGGGGCCGAGATATATTTT. It specifies CASRGAEIYF. J is TRBJ1-3 and V is TRBV2; TRBD1 is a possible D gene (6 bases). This CDR3 is 10 amino acids long. Trimming took off 6 bases at V and 13 bases at J, with 10 bases between the two ends. The V gene's germline CDR1 is SNHLY and CDR2 FYNNEI.

This chain joins TRBV27 and TRBJ2-3; TRBD2 agrees at 8 bases. The CDR3 is made up of 13 amino acids. Germline trimming cut 10 bases from V and 0 bases from J; bases unmatched to any gene: 3. CDR1 MNHEY and CDR2 SMNVEV come from the germline V gene (reference sequence). The CDR3 reads CATSSGSTDTQYF. CDR3 coding DNA: TGTGCCACCTCTAGCGGGAGCACAGATACGCAGTATTTT.

The table lists this clone with a count of one. The chain recombines TRBV28 with TRBJ1-2, with D hard to call. Germline V lookup: CDR1 MDHEN, CDR2 SYDVKM. Between the trimmed V and J ends, which lost 5 bases and 3 bases, there was a span of 13 bases. The CDR3 has 14 amino acids. Here the CDR3 reads CASSPSWSHYGYTF. The CDR3 DNA reads as TGTGCCAGCAGTCCTAGTTGGAGCCACTATGGCTACACCTTC.

The CDR3 spells CASSPRRGTGEASGRGEQYF. CDR3 nucleotides: TGCGCCAGCAGCCCCCGGCGGGGGACAGGGGAGGCTAGCGGGAGGGGCGAGCAGTACTTC. The V and J genes are TRBV5-1 and TRBJ2-7, with 12 positions matching TRBD2. The germline V gene has CDR1 SGHRS and CDR2 YFSETQ. The CDR3 has 20 amino acids. Unmatched junction bases numbered 23, after V lost 4 bases and J lost 6 bases.

The chain joins TRBV7-8 to TRBJ2-7; 7 bases fit TRBD2. J gave up 5 bases and V 0 bases, and 10 bases lay outside the gene matches. This CDR3 has 16 amino acids. Germline loops: CDR1 SGHVS, CDR2 FQNEAQ. This chain's CDR3 is CASSLASGEGRHEQYF. CDR3 DNA sequence: TGTGCCAGCAGCTTAGCGTCGGGGGAGGGCCGTCACGAGCAGTACTTC.

A few counts support this clone. This chain connects TRBV28 to TRBJ1-1; possibly TRBD1 for D (6 bases). The V end was cut by 5 bases, the J end by 0 bases, with 25 bases between. The CDR3 has 19 amino acids. Looked up from germline, CDR1 is MDHEN and CDR2 is SYDVKM. The CDR3 spells CASSPPYRGALWLNTEAFF. CDR3 DNA: TGTGCCAGCAGTCCCCCCTACCGGGGGGCGCTTTGGCTGAACACTGAAGCTTTCTTT. The complete variable domain, with remaining parts taken from reference TRBV28 and TRBJ1-1, reads DVKVTQSSRYLVKRTGEKVFLECVQDMDHENMFWYRQDPGLGLRLIYFSYDVKMKEKGDIPEGYSVSREKKERFSLILESASTNQTSMYLCASSPPYRGALWLNTEAFFGQGTRLTVV.

The chain carries TRBV28 and TRBJ1-2; D not certain. This CDR3 region has 12 residues. The germline V and J ends were trimmed by 5 bases and 3 bases, with 7 bases remaining between them. CDR1 MDHEN and CDR2 SYDVKM come from the germline V gene. CDR3 protein: CASSPGDYGYTF. CDR3 coding DNA: TGTGCCAGCAGTCCCGGGGACTATGGCTACACCTTC.

V usage is TRBV24-1 and J usage is TRBJ2-6; a possible D gene is TRBD2 (6 bases). Germline V gives CDR1 KGHDR, CDR2 SFDVKD. Between the trimmed V and J ends, which lost 10 bases and 4 bases, there was a span of 13 bases. This CDR3 has 14 amino acids. CDR3 loop: CATSGRLGANVLTF. The CDR3 nucleotides are TGTGCCACGTCAGGGAGGCTAGGGGCCAACGTCCTGACTTTC.

The chain employs TRBV15 and TRBJ1-3; unclear D gene. Per the germline V gene, CDR1 is LNHNV and CDR2 is YYDKDF (reference sequence). This CDR3 comprises 14 residues. V dropped 3 bases and J dropped 4 bases, with 10 bases sitting between them. CDR3 in DNA: TGTGCCACCAGCAGTCGAGGGAAAGGAAACACCATATATTTT. Translated: CATSSRGKGNTIYF.

The chain combines TRBV9 with TRBJ2-7; 7 nucleotides line up with TRBD1. The CDR3 loop spans 14 amino acids. Trimming cost V 2 bases and J 0 bases; bases outside gene matches: 2. CDR1 is SGDLS and CDR2 is YYNGEE in the germline V gene. The CDR3 region is CASSVGTVSYEQYF. The CDR3 DNA follows: TGTGCCAGCAGCGTGGGGACAGTCTCCTACGAGCAGTACTTC.

The CDR3 region is CASSLMGEGDGNTIYF. The DNA for the CDR3 is TGTGCCAGCAGCTTAATGGGAGAGGGAGATGGAAACACCATATATTTT. The chain uses TRBV7-3 and TRBJ1-3; D is uncertain. V was clipped by 1 base and J by 3 bases, with 13 bases between them. Germline V gives CDR1 SGHTA, CDR2 FQGTGA. The CDR3 is 16 residues long.

V usage is TRBV18 and J usage is TRBJ2-3; maybe TRBD2 (5 bases). CDR3 size: 14 residues. The V gene's germline CDR1 is KGHSH and CDR2 LQKENI. V was pared by 4 bases and J by 5 bases, with 13 bases between. CDR3 protein: CASSRGNWGDTQYF. The CDR3, as DNA: TGTGCCAGCTCACGAGGGAATTGGGGAGATACGCAGTATTTT.

The J gene is TRBJ2-7, the V gene TRBV15; 7 nucleotides align to TRBD2. The germline gives CDR1 LNHNV, CDR2 YYDKDF (reference sequence). The CDR3 contains 15 residues. The V and J ends lost 3 bases and 3 bases, in that order; junction bases with no gene match: 8. The CDR3: CATSSGGSGVYEQYF. In nucleotides, the CDR3 is TGTGCCACCAGCAGTGGCGGGAGTGGGGTCTACGAGCAGTACTTC. Complete variable domain (other parts from reference TRBV15 and TRBJ2-7): DAMVIQNPRYQVTQFGKPVTLSCSQTLNHNVMYWYQQKSSQAPKLLFHYYDKDFNNEADTPDNFQSRRPNTSFCFLDIRSPGLGDTAMYLCATSSGGSGVYEQYFGPGTRLTVT.

The chain joins TRBV18 to TRBJ1-2; TRBD1 is a possible D gene (6 bases). V was trimmed by 0 bases and J by 4 bases, leaving 9 bases between them. CDR3 size: 14 residues. CDR1 is KGHSH and CDR2 is LQKENI in the germline V gene. The CDR3 here is CASSPPTGTYGYTF. In nucleotides, the CDR3 is TGTGCCAGCTCACCACCGACAGGTACCTATGGCTACACCTTC.

This sequence joins TRBV7-9 and TRBJ2-3; TRBD2 matches at 13 bases. V shed 5 bases, J shed 5 bases, and the junction held 13 bases outside the gene matches. There are 18 residues in the CDR3. From germline, CDR1 is SEHNR and CDR2 FQNEAQ (reference sequence). The DNA for the CDR3 is TGTGCCAGCAGCCATGCACTACTAGCGGGAGGGCTCGGAGATACGCAGTATTTT. This gives the protein CASSHALLAGGLGDTQYF.

The chain links TRBV7-2 to TRBJ1-2; TRBD1 agrees at 10 bases. The CDR3 loop spans 16 amino acids. With V trimmed by 1 base and J by 3 bases, 5 bases remained unmatched. CDR1 SGHTA and CDR2 FQGNSA come from the germline V gene. The CDR3 region is CASSLGTGGIDYGYTF. CDR3 DNA sequence: TGTGCCAGCAGCTTAGGGACAGGGGGTATTGACTATGGCTACACCTTC.

This chain uses TRBV6-5 with TRBJ2-3; 8 bases map to TRBD1. V shed 10 bases, J shed 4 bases, and the junction held 7 bases outside the gene matches. Germline assignment: CDR1 MNHEY and CDR2 SVGAGI. CDR3 size: 13 residues. CDR3 sequence (DNA): TGTGCCACCCAACAGGGGGGTGCAGATACGCAGTATTTT. The encoded protein is CATQQGGADTQYF.

V usage is TRBV27 and J usage is TRBJ1-6; 7 bases agree with TRBD1. CDR1 is MNHEY, CDR2 SMNVEV, per germline (reference sequence). This CDR3 region has 14 residues. The J segment lost 14 bases and the V segment lost 5 bases, leaving 12 bases of the junction unmatched. CDR3: CASSPGTVLRSLHF. In DNA form, the CDR3 reads TGTGCCAGCAGTCCCGGGACAGTCCTCCGGTCCCTCCACTTT.

This clone was picked up a small number of times. The gene calls are TRBV7-3 and TRBJ2-3; D is ambiguous. CDR3 size: 15 residues. V shed 4 bases and J shed 1 base, with 12 bases lying between them. The germline V gene encodes CDR1 SGHTA and CDR2 FQGTGA. The CDR3 loop reads CASSSGIRGTDTQYF. The CDR3 nucleotides read TGTGCCAGCAGCTCTGGTATCCGCGGCACAGATACGCAGTATTTT.